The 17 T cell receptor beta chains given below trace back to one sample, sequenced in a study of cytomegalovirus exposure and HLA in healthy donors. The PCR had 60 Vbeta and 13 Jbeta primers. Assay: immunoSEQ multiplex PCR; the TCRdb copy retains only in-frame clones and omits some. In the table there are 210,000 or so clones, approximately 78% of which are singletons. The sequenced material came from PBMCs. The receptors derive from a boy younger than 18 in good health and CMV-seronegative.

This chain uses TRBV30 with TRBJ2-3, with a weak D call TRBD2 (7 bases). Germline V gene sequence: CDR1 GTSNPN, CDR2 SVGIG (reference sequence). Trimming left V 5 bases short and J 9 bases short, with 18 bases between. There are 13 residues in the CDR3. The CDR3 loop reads CAWGEGGQGTQYF. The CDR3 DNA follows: TGTGCCTGGGGAGAGGGGGGGCAAGGCACGCAGTATTTT.

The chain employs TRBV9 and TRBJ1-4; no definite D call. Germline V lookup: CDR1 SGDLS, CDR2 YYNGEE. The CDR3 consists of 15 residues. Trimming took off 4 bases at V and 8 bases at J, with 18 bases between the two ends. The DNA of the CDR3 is TGTGCCAGCAGCCGCACTGGAGGTCGTGGGGAAAAACTGTTTTTT. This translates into CASSRTGGRGEKLFF.

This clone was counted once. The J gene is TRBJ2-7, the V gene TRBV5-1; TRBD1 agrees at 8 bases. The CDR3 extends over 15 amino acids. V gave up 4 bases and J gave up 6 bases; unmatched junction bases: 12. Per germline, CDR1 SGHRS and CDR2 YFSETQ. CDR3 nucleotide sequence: TGCGCCAGCAGCACAGGGGGACAGGTTTTTGGCGAGCAGTACTTC. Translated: CASSTGGQVFGEQYF.

The CDR3 sequence is CAWRPDRDYGYTF. The CDR3 nucleotides read TGTGCCTGGAGACCCGACAGGGACTATGGCTACACCTTC. J is TRBJ1-2 and V is TRBV30, with 7 bases fitting TRBD1. The CDR3 is 13 residues long. The trim removed 3 bases at V and 3 bases at J, leaving 4 bases unmatched. Looked up from germline, CDR1 is GTSNPN and CDR2 is SVGIG (reference sequence).

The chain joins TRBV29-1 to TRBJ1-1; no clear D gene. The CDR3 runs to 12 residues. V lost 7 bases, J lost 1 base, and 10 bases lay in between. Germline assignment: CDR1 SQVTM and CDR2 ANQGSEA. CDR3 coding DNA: TGCAGCGCCACAGCCTCGAACACTGAAGCTTTCTTT. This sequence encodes CSATASNTEAFF.

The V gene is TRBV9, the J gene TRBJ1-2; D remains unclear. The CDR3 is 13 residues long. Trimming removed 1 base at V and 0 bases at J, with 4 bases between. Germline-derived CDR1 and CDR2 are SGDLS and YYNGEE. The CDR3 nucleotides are TGTGCCAGCAGCGTATCAGCTAACTATGGCTACACCTTC. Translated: CASSVSANYGYTF.

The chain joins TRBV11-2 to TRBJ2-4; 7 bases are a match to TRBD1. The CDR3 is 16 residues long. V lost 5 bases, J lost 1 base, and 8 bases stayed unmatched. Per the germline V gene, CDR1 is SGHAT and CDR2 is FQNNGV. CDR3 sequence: CASSPRKGAAKNIQYF. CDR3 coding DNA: TGTGCCAGCAGCCCGCGGAAGGGGGCGGCCAAAAACATTCAGTACTTC.

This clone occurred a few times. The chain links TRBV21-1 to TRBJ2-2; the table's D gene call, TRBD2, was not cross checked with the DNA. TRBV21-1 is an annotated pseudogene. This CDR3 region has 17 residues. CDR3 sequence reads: CASSKSSRESLTGELFF. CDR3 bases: TGTGCCAGCAGCAAATCGTCACGGGAGTCTCTCACCGGGGAGCTGTTTTTT.

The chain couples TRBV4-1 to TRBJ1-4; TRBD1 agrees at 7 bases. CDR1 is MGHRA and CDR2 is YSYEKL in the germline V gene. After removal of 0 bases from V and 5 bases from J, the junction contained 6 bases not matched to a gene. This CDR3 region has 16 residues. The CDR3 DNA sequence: TGCGCCAGCAGCCAAGACCGGGACAGCTTAAATGAAAAACTGTTTTTT. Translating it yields CASSQDRDSLNEKLFF.

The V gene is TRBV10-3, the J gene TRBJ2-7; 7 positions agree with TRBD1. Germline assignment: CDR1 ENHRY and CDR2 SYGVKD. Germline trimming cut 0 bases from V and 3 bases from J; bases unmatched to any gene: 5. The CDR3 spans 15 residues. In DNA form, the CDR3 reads TGTGCCATCAGTGAGTCTAAGGACAGGAACTACGAGCAGTACTTC. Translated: CAISESKDRNYEQYF.

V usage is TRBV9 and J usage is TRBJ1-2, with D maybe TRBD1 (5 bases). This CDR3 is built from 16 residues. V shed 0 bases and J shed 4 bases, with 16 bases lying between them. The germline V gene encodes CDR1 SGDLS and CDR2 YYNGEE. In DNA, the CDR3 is TGTGCCAGCAGCGTAGTATTAGGGGCGTTTGCCTATGGCTACACCTTC. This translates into CASSVVLGAFAYGYTF.

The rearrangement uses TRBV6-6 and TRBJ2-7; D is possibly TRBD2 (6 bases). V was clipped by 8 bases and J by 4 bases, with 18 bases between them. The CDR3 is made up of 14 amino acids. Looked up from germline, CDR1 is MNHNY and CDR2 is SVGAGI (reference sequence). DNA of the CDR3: TGTGCCAGCTCCGACCGGGACTTTAGGTACGAGCAGTACTTC. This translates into CASSDRDFRYEQYF.

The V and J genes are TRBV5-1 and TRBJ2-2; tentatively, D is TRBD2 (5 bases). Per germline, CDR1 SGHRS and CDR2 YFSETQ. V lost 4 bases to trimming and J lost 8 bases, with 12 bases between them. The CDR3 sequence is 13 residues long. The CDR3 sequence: CASSPSPGGELFF. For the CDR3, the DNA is TGCGCCAGCAGCCCATCTCCGGGAGGGGAGCTGTTTTTT. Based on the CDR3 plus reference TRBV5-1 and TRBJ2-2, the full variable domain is KAGVTQTPRYLIKTRGQQVTLSCSPISGHRSVSWYQQTPGQGLQFLFEYFSETQRNKGNFPGRFSGRQFSNSRSEMNVSTLELGDSALYLCASSPSPGGELFFGEGSRLTVL.

The CDR3 region is CASSRILKRTGQYF. The CDR3 DNA reads as TGTGCCAGCAGCCGAATTCTGAAACGGACAGGGCAGTACTTC. The chain joins TRBV7-2 to TRBJ2-7, with 7 bases identical to TRBD1. In germline, CDR1 is SGHTA, CDR2 FQGNSA. This CDR3 spans 14 amino acids. The trim removed 5 bases at V and 9 bases at J, leaving 13 bases unmatched.

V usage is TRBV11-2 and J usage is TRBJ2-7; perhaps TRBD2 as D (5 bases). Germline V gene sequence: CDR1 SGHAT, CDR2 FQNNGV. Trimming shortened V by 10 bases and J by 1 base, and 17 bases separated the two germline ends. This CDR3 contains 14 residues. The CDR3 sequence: CAITQEAVSYEQYF. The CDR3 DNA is TGTGCCATCACGCAGGAAGCGGTATCCTACGAGCAGTACTTC.

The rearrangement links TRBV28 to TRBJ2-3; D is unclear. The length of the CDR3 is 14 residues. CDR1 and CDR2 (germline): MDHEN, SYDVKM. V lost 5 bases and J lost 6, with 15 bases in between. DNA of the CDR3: TGTGCCAGCAGTGTCGCCGGAGTTTTGGATACGCAGTATTTT. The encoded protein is CASSVAGVLDTQYF.

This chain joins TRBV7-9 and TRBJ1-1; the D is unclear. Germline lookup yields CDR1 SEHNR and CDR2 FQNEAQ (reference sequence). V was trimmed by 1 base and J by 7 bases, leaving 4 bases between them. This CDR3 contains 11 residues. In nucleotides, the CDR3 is TGTGCCAGCAGCTTAGTCAGTGAAGCTTTCTTT. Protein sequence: CASSLVSEAFF.